Listed below are T cell receptor beta chains from one sample, sequenced in a study of technical replicates of blood from a few donors. Measured with immunoSEQ multiplex PCR; TCRdb has only the in-frame clones, and not every one. The table lists approximately 89,000 clones, roughly 94% of them singletons. The material sequenced was T cells isolated from PBMCs. These receptors were obtained from a human donor in good health. The conserved cysteine and the conserved F or W are not part of the CDR3 here.

TRBV6-4	13	TRBJ2-1	ASSDGTGGVNEQF
TRBV7-2	12	TRBJ2-2	ASSFRTGTGELF
TRBV11-3	17	TRBJ2-5	ASSLGFGTSGGAGETQY
TRBV20-1	9	TRBJ1-2	SAIYVYGYT
TRBV11-2	14	TRBJ1-1	ASSPRGQLVGTEAF
TRBV19	12	TRBJ2-2	ASSLLRGTGELF
TRBV7-9	11	TRBJ2-2	ASSLDRTGELF
TRBV6-1	12	TRBJ2-7	ASFPRQNRGEQY
TRBV11-2	14	TRBJ2-3	ASSAGARRSTDTQY
TRBV4-2	16	TRBJ2-7	ASSQEKRWDRGPNEQY
TRBV5-4	13	TRBJ2-1	ASSLVLGTTNEQF
TRBV6-5	11	TRBJ2-5	ASSYGSYETQY
TRBV9	13	TRBJ2-7	ASSVEPAAHYEQY
TRBV7-8	13	TRBJ1-1	ASSPTQQLNTEAF
TRBV7-6	15	TRBJ1-1	ASSLLRGQDMNTEAF
TRBV5-1	13	TRBJ2-7	ASSLYSGTYYEQY
TRBV14	15	TRBJ2-7	ASSQVRTSGGIYEQY
TRBV6-5	12	TRBJ2-2	ASTGLSRTGELF
TRBV28	13	TRBJ2-1	ASSLFTLSGDEQF
TRBV5-1	13	TRBJ1-5	ASSLASGGGQPQH
TRBV5-1	12	TRBJ1-3	ASSIEANGNTIY
TRBV30	10	TRBJ1-1	AWNGWNSEAF
TRBV13	13	TRBJ2-7	ASSSNAGGVHEQY
TRBV21-1	11	TRBJ2-7	ASSKGQGNEQY
TRBV7-9	13	TRBJ1-3	ASSEATDSGNTIY
TRBV7-6	13	TRBJ2-3	ASSLADREVDTQY
TRBV18	15	TRBJ2-3	ASSPPVAGGLGDTQY
TRBV28	11	TRBJ2-4	AIYDRGKNIQY
TRBV7-3	13	TRBJ1-2	ASSPTGVNNYGYT
TRBV30	13	TRBJ1-5	AWSVQWGGNQPQH
TRBV7-9	13	TRBJ1-2	ASSPGGPFSYGYT
TRBV29-1	10	TRBJ2-5	SVDDRQETQY
TRBV6-1	13	TRBJ2-7	ASSEARQGTYEQY
TRBV4-1	13	TRBJ1-2	ASSQLDRGSDGYT
TRBV7-9	15	TRBJ2-1	ASSTPRQGPTYNEQF
TRBV19	13	TRBJ2-7	ASSTAAGRTYEQY
TRBV7-6	15	TRBJ2-1	ASSLHAGTSGRAEQF
TRBV5-1	16	TRBJ2-1	ASSLASLSGGTGDEQF
TRBV5-1	10	TRBJ2-1	ASSDQGNEQF
TRBV9	12	TRBJ2-7	ASSVAQGPYEQY
TRBV5-1	12	TRBJ2-3	ASTPNRVADTQY
TRBV5-1	12	TRBJ2-5	ASSGTGNPETQY